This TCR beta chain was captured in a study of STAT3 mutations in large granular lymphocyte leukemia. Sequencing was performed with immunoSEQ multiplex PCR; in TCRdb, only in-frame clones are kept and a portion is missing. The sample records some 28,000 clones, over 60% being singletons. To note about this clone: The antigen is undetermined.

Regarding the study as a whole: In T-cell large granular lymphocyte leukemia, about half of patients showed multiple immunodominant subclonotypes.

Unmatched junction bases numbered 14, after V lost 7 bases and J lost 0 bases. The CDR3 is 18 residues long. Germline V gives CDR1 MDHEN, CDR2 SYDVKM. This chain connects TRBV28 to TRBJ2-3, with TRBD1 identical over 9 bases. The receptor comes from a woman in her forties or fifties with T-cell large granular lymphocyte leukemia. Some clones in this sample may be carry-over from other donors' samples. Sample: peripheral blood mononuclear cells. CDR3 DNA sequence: TGTGCCAGCACCGTAGGGCGGGACAGGGCCTTTAGCACAGATACGCAGTATTTT. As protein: CASTVGRDRAFSTDTQYF.